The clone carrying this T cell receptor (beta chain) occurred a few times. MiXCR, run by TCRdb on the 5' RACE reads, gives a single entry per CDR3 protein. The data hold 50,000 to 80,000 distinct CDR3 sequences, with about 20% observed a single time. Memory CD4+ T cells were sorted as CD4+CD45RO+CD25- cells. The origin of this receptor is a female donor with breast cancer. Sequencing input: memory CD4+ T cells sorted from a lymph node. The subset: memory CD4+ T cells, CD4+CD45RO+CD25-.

The CDR3, as DNA: TGTGCCAGCAGCGCCGGTGGTGATGGCTACACCTTC. Protein: CASSAGGDGYTF. The V gene is TRBV6-2 or TRBV6-3, the J gene TRBJ1-2, with D unresolved. Germline V gene sequence: CDR1 MNHEY, CDR2 SVGEGT. CDR3 length equals 12 residues. V dropped 6 bases and J dropped 6 bases, with 11 bases sitting between them.